This entry describes one T cell receptor beta chain. Its target is not known. Germline CDR1 SEHNR, CDR2 FQNEAQ (reference sequence). The CDR3 has 19 amino acids. The junction had 14 bases not matched to a gene; V was cut back by 8 bases and J by 1 base. The sample's treatment: some 19 received Ad26.COV2.S at low or high dose, single or two shots; five or six received placebo; per-sample allocation not given. Each sample was drawn 63 days after the first injection (of vaccine or placebo). The data are from a study of Ad26.COV2.S vaccination and SARS-CoV-2 variants. Study results and caveats: Total T cell responses were possibly underestimated by TCR breadth and depth analyses. Reported post-vaccination CD8+ and CD4+ T cell responses to spike showed substantial breadth. It was found that vaccine and placebo recipients had similar non-spike TCR breadth.

The table came from immunoSEQ multiplex PCR; TCRdb's copy has only in-frame clones and leaves some out. The profile shows more than 400,000 clones, approximately 90% of them singletons. This specimen consisted of peripheral blood, obtained in a trial of Ad26.COV2.S vaccine versus placebo. The sequence was collected from a person between 18 and 65 years old who received the Ad26.COV2.S COVID-19 vaccine or a placebo. The genes are TRBV7-9 and TRBJ2-6; 10 nucleotides agree with TRBD1. The CDR3 nucleotides read TGTGCCAGCCTGAGAGTTCCGGGACAGGGGACGTCTGGGGCCAACGTCCTGACTTTC. Encoded protein: CASLRVPGQGTSGANVLTF. The variable domain in full, with the rest retrieved from reference TRBV7-9 and TRBJ2-6, is DTGVSQNPRHKITKRGQNVTFRCDPISEHNRLYWYRQTLGQGPEFLTYFQNEAQLEKSRLLSDRFSAERPKGSFSTLEIQRTEQGDSAMYLCASLRVPGQGTSGANVLTFGAGSRLTVL.